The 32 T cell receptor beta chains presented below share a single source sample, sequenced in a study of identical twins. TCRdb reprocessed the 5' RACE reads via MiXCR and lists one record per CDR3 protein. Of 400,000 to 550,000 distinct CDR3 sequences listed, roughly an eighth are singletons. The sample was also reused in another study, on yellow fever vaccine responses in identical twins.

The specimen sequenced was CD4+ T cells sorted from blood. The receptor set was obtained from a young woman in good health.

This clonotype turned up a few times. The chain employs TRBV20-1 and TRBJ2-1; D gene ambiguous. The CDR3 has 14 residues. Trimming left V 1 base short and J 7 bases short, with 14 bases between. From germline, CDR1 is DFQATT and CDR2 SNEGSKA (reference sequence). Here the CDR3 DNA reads TGCAGTGCTAGAGCGAATATGGGATTGAATGAGCAGTTCTTC. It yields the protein CSARANMGLNEQFF.

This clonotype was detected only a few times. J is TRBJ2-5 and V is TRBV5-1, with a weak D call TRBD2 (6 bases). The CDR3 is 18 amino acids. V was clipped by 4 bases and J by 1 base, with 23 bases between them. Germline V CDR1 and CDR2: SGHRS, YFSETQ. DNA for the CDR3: TGCGCCAGCAGCAGCGGATACAGCCTTCTAGCGCCCCAAGAGACCCAGTACTTC. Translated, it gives CASSSGYSLLAPQETQYF. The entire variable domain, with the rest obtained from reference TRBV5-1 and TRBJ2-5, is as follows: KAGVTQTPRYLIKTRGQQVTLSCSPISGHRSVSWYQQTPGQGLQFLFEYFSETQRNKGNFPGRFSGRQFSNSRSEMNVSTLELGDSALYLCASSSGYSLLAPQETQYFGPGTRLLVL.

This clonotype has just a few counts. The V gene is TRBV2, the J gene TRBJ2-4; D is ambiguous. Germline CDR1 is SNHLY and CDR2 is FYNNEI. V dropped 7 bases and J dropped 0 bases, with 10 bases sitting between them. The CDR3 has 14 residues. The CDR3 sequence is CASNLPLAKNIQYF. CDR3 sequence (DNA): TGTGCCAGCAACCTCCCCCTAGCCAAAAACATTCAGTACTTC.

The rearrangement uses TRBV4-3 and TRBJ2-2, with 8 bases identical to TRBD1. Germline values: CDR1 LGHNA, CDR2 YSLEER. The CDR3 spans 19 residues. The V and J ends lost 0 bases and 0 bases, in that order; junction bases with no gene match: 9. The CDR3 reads CASSQEFGTGVANTGELFF. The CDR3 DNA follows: TGCGCCAGCAGCCAAGAATTCGGGACAGGCGTGGCGAACACCGGGGAGCTGTTTTTT.

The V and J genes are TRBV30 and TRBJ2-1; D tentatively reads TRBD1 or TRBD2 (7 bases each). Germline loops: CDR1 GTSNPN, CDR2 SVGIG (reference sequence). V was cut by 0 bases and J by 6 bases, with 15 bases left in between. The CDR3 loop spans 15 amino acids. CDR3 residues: CAWSVLRGRANEQFF. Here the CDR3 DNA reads TGTGCCTGGAGTGTACTCAGGGGGAGGGCCAATGAGCAGTTCTTC.

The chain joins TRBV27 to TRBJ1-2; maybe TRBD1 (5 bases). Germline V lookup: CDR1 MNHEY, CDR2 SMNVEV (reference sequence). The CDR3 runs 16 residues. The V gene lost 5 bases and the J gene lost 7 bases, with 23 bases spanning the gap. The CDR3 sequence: CASSTTRGRDLGGYTF. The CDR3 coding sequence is TGTGCCAGCAGTACAACTCGGGGCAGGGACCTGGGTGGCTACACCTTC.

CDR3: CASSLEARAEQYF. CDR3 coding DNA: TGTGCCAGCAGCTTAGAGGCCAGGGCCGAGCAGTACTTC. The V call is TRBV7-2, the J call TRBJ2-7; weak D call: TRBD1 (5 bases). CDR1 and CDR2 (germline): SGHTA, FQGNSA. CDR3 length: 13 amino acids. V was cut by 1 base and J by 6 bases, with 10 bases left in between.

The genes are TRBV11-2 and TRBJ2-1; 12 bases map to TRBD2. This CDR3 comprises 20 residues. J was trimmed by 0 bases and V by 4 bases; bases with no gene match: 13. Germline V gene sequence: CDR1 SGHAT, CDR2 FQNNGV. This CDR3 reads CASSSTGTSGPLSSYNEQFF. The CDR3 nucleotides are TGTGCCAGCAGCTCAACGGGGACTAGCGGGCCCTTAAGCTCCTACAATGAGCAGTTCTTC.

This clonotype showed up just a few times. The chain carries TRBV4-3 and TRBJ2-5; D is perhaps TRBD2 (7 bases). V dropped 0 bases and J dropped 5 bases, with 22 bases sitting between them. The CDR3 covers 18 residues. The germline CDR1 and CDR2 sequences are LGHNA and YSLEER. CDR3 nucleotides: TGCGCCAGCAGCCAAGATCTGGGGGGGCAGGTGAGAATGGAGACCCAGTACTTC. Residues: CASSQDLGGQVRMETQYF.

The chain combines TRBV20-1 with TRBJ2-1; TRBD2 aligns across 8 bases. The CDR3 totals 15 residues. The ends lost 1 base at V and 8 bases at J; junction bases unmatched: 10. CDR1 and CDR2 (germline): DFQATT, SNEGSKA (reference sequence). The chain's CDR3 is CSARVGGGPGDEQFF. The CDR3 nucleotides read TGCAGTGCTAGAGTGGGCGGGGGGCCGGGGGATGAGCAGTTCTTC.

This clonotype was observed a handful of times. The CDR3 sequence: CASSLAAGGSNEQFF. CDR3 DNA: TGTGCCAGCAGCTTAGCAGCGGGGGGAAGCAATGAGCAGTTCTTC. The V gene is TRBV7-2, the J gene TRBJ2-1; 9 bases agree with TRBD2. Unmatched junction bases numbered 3, after V lost 0 bases and J lost 6 bases. The CDR3 totals 15 residues. Germline values: CDR1 SGHTA, CDR2 FQGNSA.

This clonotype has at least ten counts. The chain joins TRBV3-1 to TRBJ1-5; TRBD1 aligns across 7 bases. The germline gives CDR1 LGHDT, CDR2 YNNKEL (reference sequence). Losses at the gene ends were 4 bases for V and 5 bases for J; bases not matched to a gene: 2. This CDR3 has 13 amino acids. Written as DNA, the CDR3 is TGTGCCAGCAGCCGAACAGGGGATCAGCCCCAGCATTTT. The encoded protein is CASSRTGDQPQHF.

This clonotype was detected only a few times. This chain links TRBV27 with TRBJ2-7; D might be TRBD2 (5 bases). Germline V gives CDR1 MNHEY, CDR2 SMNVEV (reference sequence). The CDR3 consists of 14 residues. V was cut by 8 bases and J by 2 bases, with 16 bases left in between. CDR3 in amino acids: CASRGTAGPYEQYF. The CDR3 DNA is TGTGCCAGCCGGGGAACGGCTGGGCCCTACGAGCAGTACTTC.

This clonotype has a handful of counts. As DNA, the CDR3 is TGCGCCAGCAGCCCTGGACTAGCTACTTTCCATAGTTACAATGAGCAGTTCTTC. It specifies CASSPGLATFHSYNEQFF. V gene TRBV5-1 combines with J gene TRBJ2-1; TRBD2 matches at 8 bases. The length of the CDR3 is 18 residues. The trim removed 4 bases at V and 4 bases at J, leaving 16 bases unmatched. Germline CDR1 is SGHRS and CDR2 is YFSETQ.

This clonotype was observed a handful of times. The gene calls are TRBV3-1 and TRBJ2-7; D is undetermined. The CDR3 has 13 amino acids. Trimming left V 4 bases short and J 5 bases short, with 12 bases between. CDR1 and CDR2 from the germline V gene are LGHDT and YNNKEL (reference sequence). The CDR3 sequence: CASSPLAHHEQYF. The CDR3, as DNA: TGTGCCAGCAGCCCGTTGGCCCACCACGAGCAGTACTTC.

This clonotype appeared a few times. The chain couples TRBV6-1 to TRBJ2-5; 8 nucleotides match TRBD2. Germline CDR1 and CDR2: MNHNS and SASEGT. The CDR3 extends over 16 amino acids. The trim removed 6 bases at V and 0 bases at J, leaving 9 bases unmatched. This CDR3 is CASRRLQTSDQETQYF. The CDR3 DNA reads TGTGCCAGCAGGAGACTCCAGACTAGCGACCAAGAGACCCAGTACTTC.

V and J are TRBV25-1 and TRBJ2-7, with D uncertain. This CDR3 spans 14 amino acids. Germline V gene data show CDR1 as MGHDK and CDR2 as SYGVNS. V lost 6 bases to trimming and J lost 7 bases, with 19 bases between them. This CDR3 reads CASSLTGRSPEQYF. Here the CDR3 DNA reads TGTGCCAGCAGCCTCACCGGACGGTCTCCGGAGCAGTACTTC.

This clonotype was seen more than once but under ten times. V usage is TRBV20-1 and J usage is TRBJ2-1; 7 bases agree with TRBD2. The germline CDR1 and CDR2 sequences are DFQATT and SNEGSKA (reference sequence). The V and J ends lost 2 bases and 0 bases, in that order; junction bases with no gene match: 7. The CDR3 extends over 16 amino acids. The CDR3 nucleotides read TGCAGTGCTAGATCTCAAGGCGGGAGCTCCTACAATGAGCAGTTCTTC. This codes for CSARSQGGSSYNEQFF.

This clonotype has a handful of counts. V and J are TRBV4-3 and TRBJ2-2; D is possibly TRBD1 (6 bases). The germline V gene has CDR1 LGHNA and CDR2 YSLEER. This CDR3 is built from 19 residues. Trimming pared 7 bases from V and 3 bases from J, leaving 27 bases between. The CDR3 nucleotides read TGCGCCAGCAACAAAGCGAGCGCTGTGGGGGCCGGGGACACCGGGGAGCTGTTTTTT. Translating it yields CASNKASAVGAGDTGELFF.

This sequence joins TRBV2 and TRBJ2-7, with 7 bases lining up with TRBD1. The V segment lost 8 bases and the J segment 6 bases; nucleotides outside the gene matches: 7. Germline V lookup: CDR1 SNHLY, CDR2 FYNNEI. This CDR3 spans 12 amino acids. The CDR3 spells CASRQGPSEQYF. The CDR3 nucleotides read TGTGCCAGCCGACAGGGACCCTCCGAGCAGTACTTC.

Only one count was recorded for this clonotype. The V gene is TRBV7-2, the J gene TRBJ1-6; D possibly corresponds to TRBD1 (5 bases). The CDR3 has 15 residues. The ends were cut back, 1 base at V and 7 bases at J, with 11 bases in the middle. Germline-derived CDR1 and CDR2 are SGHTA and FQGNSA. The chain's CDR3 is CASSLVQGTNSPLHF. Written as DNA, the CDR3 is TGTGCCAGCAGCTTAGTTCAGGGTACCAATTCACCCCTCCACTTT.

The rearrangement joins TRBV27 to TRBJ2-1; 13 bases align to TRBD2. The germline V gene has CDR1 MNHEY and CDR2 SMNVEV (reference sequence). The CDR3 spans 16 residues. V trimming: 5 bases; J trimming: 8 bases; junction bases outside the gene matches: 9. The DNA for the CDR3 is TGTGCCAGCAGTGCGGTAACTAGCGGGGGGGTGTATGAGCAGTTCTTC. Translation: CASSAVTSGGVYEQFF.

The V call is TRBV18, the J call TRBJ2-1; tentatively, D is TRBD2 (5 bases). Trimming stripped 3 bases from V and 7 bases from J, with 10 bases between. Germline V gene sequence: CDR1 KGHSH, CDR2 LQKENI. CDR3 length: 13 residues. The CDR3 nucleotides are TGTGCCAGCTCACCCCTGAGGGAGAATGAGCAGTTCTTC. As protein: CASSPLRENEQFF.

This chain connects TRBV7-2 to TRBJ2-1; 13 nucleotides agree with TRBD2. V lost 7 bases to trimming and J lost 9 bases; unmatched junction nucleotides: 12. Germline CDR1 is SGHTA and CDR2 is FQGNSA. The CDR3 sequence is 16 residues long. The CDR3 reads CASTAEGLAGAGEQFF. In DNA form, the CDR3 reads TGTGCCAGCACGGCCGAAGGACTAGCGGGAGCGGGTGAGCAGTTCTTC.

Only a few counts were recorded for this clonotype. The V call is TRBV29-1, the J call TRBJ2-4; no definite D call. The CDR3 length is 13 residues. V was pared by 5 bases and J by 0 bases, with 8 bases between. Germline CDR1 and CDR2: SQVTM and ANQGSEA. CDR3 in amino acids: CSVSRLAKNIQYF. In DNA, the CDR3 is TGCAGCGTTAGCAGATTAGCCAAAAACATTCAGTACTTC.

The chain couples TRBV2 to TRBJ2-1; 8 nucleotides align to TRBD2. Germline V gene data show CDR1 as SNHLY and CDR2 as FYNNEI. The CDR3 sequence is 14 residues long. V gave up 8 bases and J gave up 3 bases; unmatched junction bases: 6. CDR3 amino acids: CASRTSGNYNEQFF. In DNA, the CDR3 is TGTGCCAGCCGCACTAGCGGTAACTACAATGAGCAGTTCTTC.

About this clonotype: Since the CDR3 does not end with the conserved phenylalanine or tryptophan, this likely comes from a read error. DNA for the CDR3: TGCGCCAGCAGCTTGGATCCAGGGGGCACTGAAGCTTTCCTT. As protein: CASSLDPGGTEAFL. The chain employs TRBV5-1 and TRBJ1-1, with 7 bases aligning to TRBD1. The CDR3 sequence is 14 residues long. Germline CDR1 and CDR2: SGHRS and YFSETQ. Trimming removed 0 bases from V and 4 bases from J; junction bases left unmatched: 3.

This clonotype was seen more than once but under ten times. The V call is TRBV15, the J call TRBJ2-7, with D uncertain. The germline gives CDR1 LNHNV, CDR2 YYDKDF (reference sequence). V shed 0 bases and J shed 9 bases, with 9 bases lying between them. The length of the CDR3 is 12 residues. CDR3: CATSRDTLGQYF. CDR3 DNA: TGTGCCACCAGCAGAGATACTTTGGGGCAGTACTTC. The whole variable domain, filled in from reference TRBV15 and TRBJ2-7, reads DAMVIQNPRYQVTQFGKPVTLSCSQTLNHNVMYWYQQKSSQAPKLLFHYYDKDFNNEADTPDNFQSRRPNTSFCFLDIRSPGLGDTAMYLCATSRDTLGQYFGPGTRLTVT.

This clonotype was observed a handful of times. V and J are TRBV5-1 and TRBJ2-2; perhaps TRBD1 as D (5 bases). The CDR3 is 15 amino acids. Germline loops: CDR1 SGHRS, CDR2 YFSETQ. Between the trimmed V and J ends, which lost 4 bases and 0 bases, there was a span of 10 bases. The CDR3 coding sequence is TGCGCCAGCAGCAAGGGGTCCACGAACACCGGGGAGCTGTTTTTT. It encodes CASSKGSTNTGELFF. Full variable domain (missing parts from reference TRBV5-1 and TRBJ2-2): KAGVTQTPRYLIKTRGQQVTLSCSPISGHRSVSWYQQTPGQGLQFLFEYFSETQRNKGNFPGRFSGRQFSNSRSEMNVSTLELGDSALYLCASSKGSTNTGELFFGEGSRLTVL.

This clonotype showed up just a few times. CDR3 loop: CASRRTFGSPGLAGDYNEQFF. CDR3 sequence (DNA): TGTGCCAGCAGACGAACTTTCGGGTCCCCGGGACTAGCGGGAGACTACAATGAGCAGTTCTTC. J is TRBJ2-1 and V is TRBV11-1; 14 nucleotides align to TRBD2. This CDR3 has 21 residues. After removal of 6 bases from V and 3 bases from J, the junction contained 19 bases not matched to a gene. Germline lookup yields CDR1 SGHAT and CDR2 FQDESV (reference sequence). The full variable domain, its missing parts supplied by reference TRBV11-1 and TRBJ2-1, is EAEVAQSPRYKITEKSQAVAFWCDPISGHATLYWYRQILGQGPELLVQFQDESVVDDSQLPKDRFSAERLKGVDSTLKIQPAELGDSAMYLCASRRTFGSPGLAGDYNEQFFGPGTRLTVL.

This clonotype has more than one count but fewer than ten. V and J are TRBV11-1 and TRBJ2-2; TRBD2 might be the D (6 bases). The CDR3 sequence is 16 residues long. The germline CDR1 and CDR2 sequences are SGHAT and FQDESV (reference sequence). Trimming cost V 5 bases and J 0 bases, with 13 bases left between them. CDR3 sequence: CASSGGTVTNTGELFF. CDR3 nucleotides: TGTGCCAGCAGCGGCGGGACCGTAACGAACACCGGGGAGCTGTTTTTT. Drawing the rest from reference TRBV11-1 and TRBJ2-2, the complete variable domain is EAEVAQSPRYKITEKSQAVAFWCDPISGHATLYWYRQILGQGPELLVQFQDESVVDDSQLPKDRFSAERLKGVDSTLKIQPAELGDSAMYLCASSGGTVTNTGELFFGEGSRLTVL.

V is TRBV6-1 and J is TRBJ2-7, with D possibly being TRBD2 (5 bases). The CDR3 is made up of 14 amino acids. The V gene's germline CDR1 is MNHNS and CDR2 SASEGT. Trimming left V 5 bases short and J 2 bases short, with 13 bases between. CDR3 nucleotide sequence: TGTGCCAGCAGTCAACCGGGGAGACCCTACGAGCAGTACTTC. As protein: CASSQPGRPYEQYF.